These 29 T cell receptor beta chains came from one sample sequenced in a study of blood T cells in healthy people across ages. Combining a sample-barcoded 5' primer with a J-beta primer mix, a second PCR ran for roughly 6 to 12 cycles. From the 5' RACE reads, TCRdb called clonotypes with MiXCR, one entry per CDR3 protein. The sample has under 2,000,000 distinct CDR3 sequences, roughly 50% seen once. Source material: blood. All receptors come from a middle-aged woman in good health.

The chain has TRBV6-5 and TRBJ2-5; a weak D match, TRBD2 (7 bases). This CDR3 comprises 16 residues. Looked up from germline, CDR1 is MNHEY and CDR2 is SVGAGI. The V and J ends lost 2 bases and 1 base respectively, with 14 bases between them. CDR3: CASSYEGGGSQETQYF. The CDR3 bases are TGTGCCAGCAGTTACGAGGGAGGGGGATCCCAAGAGACCCAGTACTTC.

This clonotype appeared a few times. The CDR3 is CASSQETVGYNEQFF. CDR3 bases: TGCGCCAGCAGCCAAGAAACAGTTGGCTACAATGAGCAGTTCTTC. This chain connects TRBV4-3 to TRBJ2-1; D call uncertain. CDR1 is LGHNA, CDR2 YSLEER, per germline. The CDR3 extends over 15 amino acids. V was cut by 0 bases and J by 3 bases, with 9 bases left in between.

This clonotype was seen a few times. The rearrangement uses TRBV20-1 and TRBJ1-6, with D tentatively TRBD1 (5 bases). The V gene's germline CDR1 is DFQATT and CDR2 SNEGSKA (reference sequence). The CDR3 is made up of 14 amino acids. V lost 6 bases to trimming and J lost 8 bases, with 17 bases between them. CDR3 DNA: TGCAGTGCGGGTCCCACAGGATCCCATTCACCCCTCCACTTT. Residues: CSAGPTGSHSPLHF.

This clonotype was found a few times. This chain uses TRBV11-2 with TRBJ2-3, with D hard to call. The CDR3 runs 14 residues. CDR1 and CDR2 from the germline V gene are SGHAT and FQNNGV. The ends were cut back, 0 bases at V and 2 bases at J, with 6 bases in the middle. The DNA for the CDR3 is TGTGCCAGCAGCTTAGACTACCCCACAGATACGCAGTATTTT. Amino acid sequence: CASSLDYPTDTQYF.

The CDR3 DNA reads TGTGCCAGCAGTGAAGCCGGGCTAGCGGGGTCAGATACGCAGTATTTT. It is translated as CASSEAGLAGSDTQYF. V usage is TRBV6-1 and J usage is TRBJ2-3, with 9 nucleotides matching TRBD2. V trimming: 0 bases; J trimming: 4 bases; junction bases outside the gene matches: 5. The CDR3 runs to 16 residues. Germline V gene lookup returns CDR1 MNHNS and CDR2 SASEGT.

The CDR3 coding sequence is TGCAGCGTTGTCTGGGGCACAGATACGCAGTATTTT. Amino acid sequence: CSVVWGTDTQYF. V gene TRBV29-1 combines with J gene TRBJ2-3; D gene ambiguous. This CDR3 region has 12 residues. Per the germline V gene, CDR1 is SQVTM and CDR2 is ANQGSEA. With 4 bases removed from V and 1 base from J, the gap between germline ends came to 6 bases.

Of note for this clonotype: This CDR3 fails to terminate in the conserved phenylalanine or tryptophan, so it likely reflects a read error. The chain links TRBV12-3 or TRBV12-4 to TRBJ1-5; weak D call: TRBD1 (6 bases). The CDR3 runs 14 residues. CDR3 loop: CASSLSRGKQPQHS. The CDR3 nucleotides are TGTGCCAGCAGTTTGTCCAGGGGCAAACAGCCCCAGCATTCT.

The V gene is TRBV5-5, the J gene TRBJ2-5; 7 nucleotides match TRBD2. The CDR3 totals 16 residues. The trim removed 0 bases at V and 1 base at J, leaving 6 bases unmatched. CDR1 and CDR2 from the germline V gene are SGHKS and YYEKEE (reference sequence). CDR3 bases: TGTGCCAGCAGCTTGGTGGCGGGGGTATTCCAAGAGACCCAGTACTTC. It specifies CASSLVAGVFQETQYF.

The chain is built from TRBV28 and TRBJ2-6, with D hard to call. The CDR3 extends over 15 amino acids. The germline V gene has CDR1 MDHEN and CDR2 SYDVKM. Trimming stripped 1 base from V and 2 bases from J, with 6 bases between. CDR3 sequence reads: CASSLFGPGANVLTF. The DNA of the CDR3 is TGTGCCAGCAGTTTATTTGGGCCTGGGGCCAACGTCCTGACTTTC.

Turning to this clonotype: An end of the junction does not agree with germline; a read error may underlie this. The chain uses TRBV5-5 and TRBJ2-1, with D possibly being TRBD2 (5 bases). Germline V CDR1 and CDR2: SGHKS, YYEKEE (reference sequence). The CDR3 is 13 residues long. The CDR3 DNA follows: TGTGCCTGCAGCTTGGAATGGGCGGGTGAGCAGTTCTTC. It specifies CACSLEWAGEQFF.

This clonotype appeared many times. The rearrangement links TRBV6-1 to TRBJ2-7, with D perhaps matching TRBD1 (7 bases). Looked up from germline, CDR1 is MNHNS and CDR2 is SASEGT. This CDR3 is built from 15 residues. Trimming left V 0 bases short and J 3 bases short, with 12 bases between. The DNA of the CDR3 is TGTGCCAGCAGTGAAGCCTCGCAGGGGGGCTACGAGCAGTACTTC. It yields the protein CASSEASQGGYEQYF.

The V gene is TRBV4-2, the J gene TRBJ2-6; 10 bases map to TRBD2. V was pared by 3 bases and J by 1 base, with 6 bases of the junction left unmatched. Germline V gene sequence: CDR1 LGHNA, CDR2 YNFKEQ. The CDR3 runs to 18 residues. CDR3 bases: TGTGCCAGCAGCCAGAGACGAGCGGGGGGGTCTGGGGCCAACGTCCTGACTTTC. It encodes CASSQRRAGGSGANVLTF.

The J gene is TRBJ2-1, the V gene TRBV29-1; D gene uncertain. V was trimmed by 6 bases and J by 12 bases, leaving 12 bases between them. The CDR3 is made up of 10 amino acids. The germline V gene has CDR1 SQVTM and CDR2 ANQGSEA. The CDR3 DNA is TGCAGCGTGCACGACCGGGCGCAGTTCTTC. The encoded protein is CSVHDRAQFF.

The chain joins TRBV7-2 to TRBJ2-5; TRBD2 agrees at 8 bases. The CDR3 length is 20 residues. Looked up from germline, CDR1 is SGHTA and CDR2 is FQGNSA. J was trimmed by 2 bases and V by 1 base; bases with no gene match: 18. The CDR3 nucleotides read TGTGCCAGCAGCTTAGTCGTGGGGACTAGACCACGATCGGGACAAGAGACCCAGTACTTC. Protein product: CASSLVVGTRPRSGQETQYF.

The rearrangement joins TRBV10-3 to TRBJ1-4, with D unclear. V shed 3 bases and J shed 0 bases, with 11 bases lying between them. The CDR3 runs 16 residues. Germline V gives CDR1 ENHRY, CDR2 SYGVKD. This CDR3 reads CAISDGVATTNEKLFF. CDR3 nucleotides: TGTGCCATCAGTGACGGAGTGGCCACAACTAATGAAAAACTGTTTTTT.

The chain links TRBV20-1 to TRBJ1-5; weak D call: TRBD1 (6 bases). CDR3 length: 14 residues. Germline V gene sequence: CDR1 DFQATT, CDR2 SNEGSKA (reference sequence). V was trimmed by 3 bases and J by 4 bases, leaving 13 bases between them. The CDR3 spells CSASLGQGNQPQHF. CDR3 coding DNA: TGCAGTGCTAGCCTAGGGCAGGGGAATCAGCCCCAGCATTTT.

V is TRBV12-3 or TRBV12-4 and J is TRBJ1-2; D not certain. The ends were cut back, 2 bases at V and 4 bases at J, with 5 bases in the middle. The CDR3 spans 12 residues. The CDR3 reads CASSLNRYGYTF. In DNA form, the CDR3 reads TGTGCCAGCAGTTTAAATCGCTATGGCTACACCTTC.

V and J are TRBV4-3 and TRBJ2-1; D may be TRBD1 (5 bases). The V end lost 0 bases, the J end lost 3 bases, and 12 bases lay between the germline ends. This CDR3 has 16 residues. Germline CDR1 is LGHNA and CDR2 is YSLEER. The CDR3 protein is CASSQDTRANYNEQFF. In DNA form, the CDR3 reads TGCGCCAGCAGCCAAGATACCAGGGCTAACTACAATGAGCAGTTCTTC.

This chain uses TRBV6-1 with TRBJ2-3, with 10 bases matching TRBD2. This CDR3 contains 15 residues. Germline CDR1 and CDR2: MNHNS and SASEGT. J lost 6 bases, V lost 6 bases, and 9 bases had no gene match. The DNA of the CDR3 is TGTGCCAGCAGGTGTAGCGGGGGGCCCAGGGATACGCAGTATTTT. Its translation is CASRCSGGPRDTQYF.

This clonotype occurred a few times. The CDR3, as DNA: TGCAGTGCTTCGCCTCAGAGGGCGGATGGCTACACCTTC. This gives the protein CSASPQRADGYTF. V is TRBV20-1 and J is TRBJ1-2; no firm D call. The CDR3 spans 13 residues. CDR1 is DFQATT, CDR2 SNEGSKA, per germline (reference sequence). V was clipped by 5 bases and J by 6 bases, with 16 bases between them.

This clonotype was observed a few times. The rearrangement links TRBV9 to TRBJ2-6; 8 bases match TRBD1. The CDR3 totals 19 residues. The V segment lost 0 bases and the J segment 0 bases; nucleotides outside the gene matches: 8. CDR1 is SGDLS and CDR2 is YYNGEE in the germline V gene. CDR3 sequence: CASSVAPQGAYSGANVLTF. The CDR3 coding sequence is TGTGCCAGCAGCGTAGCCCCCCAGGGGGCGTACTCTGGGGCCAACGTCCTGACTTTC.

This clonotype was counted a few times. The chain employs TRBV24-1 and TRBJ2-5, with 10 bases lining up with TRBD1. The CDR3 has 14 residues. J was trimmed by 4 bases and V by 4 bases; bases with no gene match: 2. Per the germline V gene, CDR1 is KGHDR and CDR2 is SFDVKD. This chain's CDR3 is CATSEGQGPETQYF. The CDR3 DNA is TGTGCCACCAGTGAGGGACAGGGGCCAGAGACCCAGTACTTC.

The chain couples TRBV27 to TRBJ1-2, with D perhaps matching TRBD1 (6 bases). Trimming took 5 bases from V and 4 from J, leaving 17 bases between them. The CDR3 length is 15 residues. Germline CDR1 is MNHEY and CDR2 is SMNVEV (reference sequence). This CDR3 is CASSGVGGSSYGYTF. In DNA form, the CDR3 reads TGTGCCAGCAGTGGGGTGGGGGGCAGCTCCTATGGCTACACCTTC.

This rearrangement joins TRBV7-9 to TRBJ1-4; D is unresolved. The CDR3 loop spans 15 amino acids. CDR1 is SEHNR, CDR2 FQNEAQ, per germline (reference sequence). V lost 1 base and J 8 bases, leaving 14 bases between the germline ends. The CDR3 region is CASSLGPGLREKLFF. The CDR3 DNA reads as TGTGCCAGCAGCTTAGGTCCAGGCTTGAGGGAAAAACTGTTTTTT.

This clonotype has a single count. This rearrangement joins TRBV20-1 to TRBJ1-5, with TRBD1 matching 12 bases. The CDR3 runs 18 residues. V dropped 3 bases and J dropped 0; count of bases not matched to a gene: 9. CDR1 and CDR2 from the germline V gene are DFQATT and SNEGSKA (reference sequence). Here the CDR3 DNA reads TGCAGTGCTAGGTCTATGGGGACAGGGGGCTATAGCAATCAGCCCCAGCATTTT. Protein sequence: CSARSMGTGGYSNQPQHF.

The chain links TRBV9 to TRBJ2-3; D unresolved. The CDR3 contains 16 residues. With 3 bases removed from V and 1 base from J, the gap between germline ends came to 15 bases. CDR1 is SGDLS, CDR2 YYNGEE, per germline. For the CDR3, the DNA is TGTGCCAGCAGCGCCTTCAAGGGTGGCGGCACAGATACGCAGTATTTT. Translating gives CASSAFKGGGTDTQYF.

This clonotype was recorded at least ten times. The J gene is TRBJ2-5, the V gene TRBV29-1, with a tentative D call TRBD1 (5 bases). The CDR3 sequence is 14 residues long. V was trimmed by 4 bases and J by 0 bases, leaving 12 bases between them. The germline V gene encodes CDR1 SQVTM and CDR2 ANQGSEA. CDR3 protein: CSVVGRVHQETQYF. The CDR3 nucleotides are TGCAGCGTTGTTGGCAGGGTCCACCAAGAGACCCAGTACTTC.

The chain has TRBV19 and TRBJ2-5, with 7 bases lining up with TRBD1. Germline V gene lookup returns CDR1 LNHDA and CDR2 SQIVND (reference sequence). Trimming removed 3 bases from V and 3 bases from J; junction bases left unmatched: 4. The CDR3 loop spans 14 amino acids. CDR3 amino acids: CASSIRQGKETQYF. CDR3 in DNA: TGTGCCAGTAGTATTCGACAGGGTAAAGAGACCCAGTACTTC. Drawing the rest from reference TRBV19 and TRBJ2-5, the complete variable domain is DGGITQSPKYLFRKEGQNVTLSCEQNLNHDAMYWYRQDPGQGLRLIYYSQIVNDFQKGDIAEGYSVSREKKESFPLTVTSAQKNPTAFYLCASSIRQGKETQYFGPGTRLLVL.

The genes are TRBV6-2 or TRBV6-3 and TRBJ2-3; 8 bases line up with TRBD1. J lost 5 bases, V lost 5 bases, and 6 bases had no gene match. Germline V gene lookup returns CDR1 MNHEY and CDR2 SVGEGT. This CDR3 region has 14 residues. CDR3 bases: TGTGCCAGCAGTGACCAGGGGGCAAGAGATACGCAGTATTTT. Its translation is CASSDQGARDTQYF.